Only a few counts were recorded for the clone carrying this T cell receptor beta chain. The antigen is undetermined. This sample stems from a study of cytomegalovirus exposure and HLA in healthy donors. General study results and limits: The likely explanation for a cluster of highly shared sequence variants was sequencing artifact. As a later analysis showed, a missense DCLRE1C variant was linked to trimming of TCR beta V- and J-genes. A later analysis by the authors found several of the most significant clusters apparently linked to common viral pathogens. Cytomegalovirus-associated status was assigned to 150 to 200 TCR beta chains.

60 Vbeta and 13 Jbeta primers were used in PCR. Clones were sequenced by immunoSEQ multiplex PCR, and TCRdb holds only the in-frame ones, with some missing. The profile shows about 190,000 clones, roughly 80% of them singletons. Germline V CDR1 and CDR2: MNHNS, SASEGT. V lost 5 bases to trimming and J lost 6 bases; unmatched junction nucleotides: 7. The CDR3 totals 15 residues. The chain joins TRBV6-1 to TRBJ2-3; 11 bases match TRBD2. The sequenced material came from PBMCs. The receptor comes from a woman aged 25 to 39 in good health and CMV-seropositive. The CDR3: CASSISGGGVDTQYF. CDR3 DNA sequence: TGTGCCAGCAGTATTAGCGGGGGGGGTGTGGATACGCAGTATTTT.